This TCR beta chain was found in a study of metastatic and nonmetastatic thyroid tumors (dated by TCRdb to the early 2020s). For the study in its entirety: The researchers compared repertoires between peripheral blood samples and tumor or nodule tissue samples from patients with malignant or benign thyroid disease. Here is what the overall study found, with its caveats: In both blood and tumor samples, malignant tumors were reported to have significantly higher TCR beta diversity than benign nodules.

Taken from cysteine to phenylalanine, the CDR3 has 15 residues. The kept DNA is CDR3 alone, 45 bases in frame from the first base. Reading the germline V gene (reference sequence) gives CDR1 DFQATT and CDR2 SNEGSKA. V gives up 1 base and J gives up 2 bases, and the segment between their germline ends measures 12 bases. The library was made by PCR. Data came from an Illumina HiSeq 4000. High-throughput sequencing was used to profile the TCR beta-chain CDR3 region of every patient. The authors' analysis ran thus. Drawing on CDR3 differences between clinicopathological groups, the researchers built a classifier meant to tell apart patients with distant-metastatic papillary thyroid cancer. To measure repertoire diversity the researchers used the Shannon index, while the Morisita-Horn index served to gauge how similar the tumor and blood repertoires were. TCRdb's own reprocessing of the public reads used fastp at Q25 and MiXCR and kept productive beta chains. TCRdb's processing, not the authors' own work, is the source of the V and J calls. The sample table lists about 31,000 clones, roughly 19% of them with a count of one. Around 22% of the sample belongs to the ten largest clones.

No treatment had been received by any patient before thyroid surgery. Patient clinical samples collected from the early 2010s to the late 2010s were retrospectively analysed using T-cell receptor beta sequencing. This clone has at least ten counts. It has no known antigen specificity. No base-level quality is on record; no much larger clone is a single base apart. What was sequenced was blood. This clonotype was sampled from a female donor with papillary thyroid cancer or a benign thyroid nodule (not recorded which). Some clones in this sample may be carry-over from other donors' samples. In this chain, TRBV20-1 is recombined with TRBJ1-5; TRBD1 is a weak D gene call, 5 bases matching. CDR3 reads: CSARVPGRGNQPQHF. The DNA reads as follows: TGCAGTGCTAGAGTTCCGGGACGGGGCAATCAGCCCCAGCATTTT.